This is a list of T cell receptor beta chains from one sample in a study of cytomegalovirus exposure and HLA in healthy donors. Assay used: immunoSEQ multiplex PCR; TCRdb lists only in-frame clones, some missing. Here the sample spans fewer than 250,000 clones, over 80% being singletons. Sequencing input: PBMCs. All receptors come from a man younger than 45 in good health and CMV-seronegative. CDR3s include the opening cysteine and the closing phenylalanine or tryptophan. Each record gives: V gene, J gene, clone size, D gene, CDR3 protein, CDR3 DNA. A D gene is named only where the DNA matches it firmly. The listing skips clone size in some rows; elsewhere it reads once, few, many or a size class.

TRBV10-3	TRBJ1-1	NA	NA	CAIRRAVDTEAFF	TGTGCCATCAGGAGGGCGGTGGACACTGAAGCTTTCTTT
TRBV28	TRBJ2-7	NA	NA	CASRYRAYEQYF	TGTGCCAGCAGGTACAGGGCCTACGAGCAGTACTTC
TRBV28	TRBJ1-1	few	NA	CASPPGQRNLNTEAFF	TGTGCCAGCCCCCCCGGACAGAGAAACCTGAACACTGAAGCTTTCTTT
TRBV7-6	TRBJ1-2	NA	TRBD1	CASSLGGQGWSYGYTF	TGTGCCAGCAGCTTAGGGGGACAGGGGTGGAGCTATGGCTACACCTTC
TRBV28	TRBJ2-7	NA	TRBD1	CASSPVGTGGYEQYF	TGTGCCAGCAGTCCCGTCGGGACAGGGGGCTACGAGCAGTACTTC
TRBV27	TRBJ2-1	NA	NA	CASSLSPGPNNEQFF	TGTGCCAGCAGTTTATCCCCAGGTCCAAACAATGAGCAGTTCTTC
TRBV10-2	TRBJ1-5	NA	TRBD1	CASSTGGGSNQPQHF	TGCGCCAGCAGCACAGGGGGGGGTAGCAATCAGCCCCAGCATTTT
TRBV7-6	TRBJ2-1	NA	NA	CASSLEVSSYNEQFF	TGTGCCAGCAGCCTGGAGGTTAGCTCCTACAATGAGCAGTTCTTC
TRBV11-3	TRBJ2-3	once	NA	CASSSPRSDTQYF	TGTGCCAGCAGCTCCCCCCGTTCGGATACGCAGTATTTT
TRBV7-9	TRBJ1-1	NA	NA	CSSSLVVEAFF	TGTTCCAGCAGCCTCGTAGTTGAAGCTTTCTTT
TRBV12-2	TRBJ2-7	NA	NA	CATPGKDEQYF	TGTGCAACTCCCGGGAAGGACGAGCAGTACTTC
TRBV19	TRBJ2-7	NA	NA	CASSIDRGSYEQYF	TGTGCCAGTAGTATAGATCGCGGCTCCTACGAGCAGTACTTC
TRBV4-3	TRBJ1-1	NA	NA	CASSPGTPEAFF	TGCGCCAGCAGCCCCGGGACACCTGAAGCTTTCTTT
TRBV7-9	TRBJ2-3	few	NA	CASSLGDFRELDTQYF	TGTGCCAGCAGCTTAGGGGACTTCCGCGAGTTGGATACGCAGTATTTT
TRBV27	TRBJ2-5	once	TRBD2	CASSRGLGAETQYF	TGTGCCAGCAGCCGGGGACTAGGGGCAGAGACCCAGTACTTC
TRBV28	TRBJ2-1	NA	NA	CATGGGALGSYNEQFF	TGTGCCACCGGGGGTGGGGCTTTGGGTTCCTACAATGAGCAGTTCTTC
TRBV5-1	TRBJ2-7	NA	TRBD1	CASSLALGQVYEQYF	TGCGCCAGCAGCTTGGCTTTGGGACAGGTCTACGAGCAGTACTTC
TRBV7-2	TRBJ1-5	NA	NA	CASSATGHNQPQHF	TGTGCCAGCAGCGCCACAGGTCACAATCAGCCCCAGCATTTT
TRBV21-1	TRBJ1-2	NA	NA	CASSNQGLKNYGYTF	TGTGCCAGCAGCAATCAGGGACTAAAGAACTATGGCTACACCTTC
TRBV4-1	TRBJ2-3	once	NA	CASRLTIVPGTQKGTDTQYF	TGCGCCAGCAGACTTACGATAGTTCCCGGGACTCAGAAAGGCACAGATACGCAGTATTTT
TRBV2	TRBJ1-1	NA	NA	CASSDQTEAFF	TGTGCCAGCAGTGATCAGACTGAAGCTTTCTTT
TRBV6-5	TRBJ1-6	NA	NA	CASIAGTPLHF	TGTGCCAGCATTGCGGGTACACCCCTCCACTTT
TRBV27	TRBJ2-7	few	NA	CASSLLVGYEQYF	TGTGCCAGCAGTTTACTAGTAGGCTACGAGCAGTACTTC
TRBV7-2	TRBJ1-6	NA	NA	CASSPQGGVRDSPLHF	TGTGCCAGCAGCCCGCAAGGCGGGGTTAGGGATTCACCCCTCCACTTT
TRBV4-2	TRBJ1-1	NA	NA	CASSQELVGAFF	TGTGCCAGCAGCCAAGAGTTAGTCGGGGCTTTCTTT
TRBV2	TRBJ2-1	NA	TRBD2	CASRNRPGTSVTQPYNEQFF	TGTGCCAGCAGGAACCGACCCGGGACTAGCGTCACCCAACCCTACAATGAGCAGTTCTTC
TRBV5-1	TRBJ2-1	NA	NA	CASSFFVGATYNEQFF	TGCGCCAGCAGCTTTTTTGTGGGGGCAACCTACAATGAGCAGTTCTTC
TRBV5-1	TRBJ2-7	NA	TRBD2	CASSLGRTSGDGGEQYF	TGCGCCAGCAGCTTGGGAAGGACTAGCGGGGATGGGGGAGAGCAGTACTTC
TRBV28	TRBJ1-3	once	TRBD1	CASSLWGQGRGNTIYF	TGTGCCAGCAGTTTATGGGGACAGGGAAGAGGAAACACCATATATTTT
TRBV28	TRBJ2-5	NA	TRBD1	CASSFQTGADGETQYF	TGTGCCAGCAGTTTCCAGACAGGGGCCGACGGAGAGACCCAGTACTTC
TRBV4-1	TRBJ2-7	NA	NA	CASSQVGQGPYEQYF	TGCGCCAGCAGCCAAGTTGGGCAGGGCCCCTACGAGCAGTACTTC
TRBV7-9	TRBJ2-2	NA	TRBD1	CASSLPTGDYTGELFF	TGTGCCAGCAGCTTACCTACAGGGGATTACACCGGGGAGCTGTTTTTT
TRBV10-3	TRBJ1-3	few	TRBD1	CAIKQGKVYGNTIYF	TGTGCCATCAAACAGGGGAAGGTCTACGGAAACACCATATATTTT
TRBV14	TRBJ1-2	once	TRBD1	CASSSGTGESYGYTF	TGTGCCAGCAGCTCTGGGACAGGGGAGTCATATGGCTACACCTTC
TRBV13	TRBJ1-2	NA	NA	CASSREGSPGYTF	TGTGCCAGCAGCCGGGAAGGGAGTCCCGGCTACACCTTC
TRBV6-1	TRBJ1-4	once	NA	CASSVREAATNEKLFF	TGTGCCAGCAGTGTTAGGGAAGCGGCGACTAATGAAAAACTGTTTTTT
TRBV6-5	TRBJ1-2	NA	TRBD1	CASSRGPNYGYTF	TGTGCCAGCAGCAGGGGGCCTAACTATGGCTACACCTTC
TRBV19	TRBJ2-5	few	NA	CASSIRGETQYF	TGTGCCAGTAGTATCAGGGGAGAGACCCAGTACTTC
TRBV23-1	TRBJ1-4	NA	NA	CASSQDRTTHLKATNEKLFF	TGCGCCAGCAGTCAAGACAGAACCACACACCTAAAAGCAACTAATGAAAAACTGTTTTTT
TRBV19	TRBJ2-5	few	TRBD1	CASSIDRGQETQYF	TGTGCCAGTAGTATAGACAGGGGGCAGGAGACCCAGTACTTC
TRBV29-1	TRBJ1-2	NA	TRBD1	CSVAGGYGYTF	TGCAGCGTTGCAGGGGGCTATGGCTACACCTTC
TRBV29-1	TRBJ2-1	NA	TRBD1	CSVEDRDRGLGEQFF	TGCAGCGTTGAGGACCGGGACAGGGGGTTGGGTGAGCAGTTCTTC
TRBV7-2	TRBJ2-7	NA	TRBD1	CASSHRGRVGEQYF	TGTGCCAGCAGCCACAGGGGGCGGGTTGGCGAGCAGTACTTC
TRBV6-6	TRBJ2-7	NA	NA	CASSSVRDYEQYF	TGTGCCAGCTCAAGCGTCCGGGACTACGAGCAGTACTTC
TRBV5-4	TRBJ2-1	NA	NA	CASSLDAGSSYNEQFF	TGTGCCAGCAGCTTGGATGCGGGGAGCTCCTACAATGAGCAGTTCTTC
TRBV27	TRBJ2-1	NA	TRBD2	CASRGRLAAENEQFF	TGTGCCAGCAGAGGGAGACTAGCGGCGGAAAATGAGCAGTTCTTC
TRBV6-5	TRBJ1-4	NA	NA	CASSDNRINEKLFF	TGTGCCAGCAGTGACAACAGGATTAATGAAAAACTGTTTTTT
TRBV6-5	TRBJ1-2	NA	NA	CASSTTGGAYPGYTF	TGTGCCAGCAGCACAACGGGGGGGGCTTATCCGGGCTACACCTTC
TRBV18	TRBJ2-1	NA	NA	CASSPVLGDEQFF	TGTGCCAGCTCACCAGTCTTAGGGGATGAGCAGTTCTTC